One sample yielded the 30 T cell receptor beta chains listed below, sequenced in a study of control samples from healthy donors and cancer patients (TCRdb year 2020). Library prep was done by the immunoSEQ multiplex PCR assay. The clones in this table, taken by TCRdb from immuneACCESS, are in-frame only. Not every clone is retained; where verified, under half of the shortfall comes from an unresolved V gene, and the cause of the rest is unknown. For this sample there are some 130,000 clones; over 85% appear just once. About 7.6% of the sample lies in the top ten. Sequenced sample: PBMCs. The receptors originated from a man aged 45-65 years with head and neck cancer.

The CDR3 bases are TGTGCCAGCAACCATCCCCTGAACACTGAAGCTTTCTTT. This translates into CASNHPLNTEAFF. This chain links TRBV11-2 with TRBJ1-1; D unclear. The V and J ends lost 7 bases and 0 bases respectively, with 9 bases between them. Germline V gene lookup returns CDR1 SGHAT and CDR2 FQNNGV. This CDR3 is built from 13 residues.

Comments on this clone: The junction does not match germline at one end; this may be a read error. The rearrangement uses TRBV28 and TRBJ2-7; 8 nucleotides match TRBD2. This CDR3 region has 12 residues. Germline CDR1 MDHEN, CDR2 SYDVKM. Here the CDR3 reads CAGSLAGYEQYF. The DNA of the CDR3 is TGTGCCGGCAGTCTAGCGGGCTACGAGCAGTACTTC.

V and J are TRBV6-5 and TRBJ2-1, with D unresolved. CDR1 and CDR2 (germline): MNHEY, SVGAGI. Trimming removed 5 bases from V and 2 bases from J, with 7 bases in between. CDR3 length: 13 residues. CDR3 nucleotides: TGTGCCAGCAGTAACGGACCCTACAATGAGCAGTTCTTC. It translates to CASSNGPYNEQFF.

This clone has more than one count but fewer than ten. The V call is TRBV6-5, the J call TRBJ2-7, with 7 bases identical to TRBD2. Germline values: CDR1 MNHEY, CDR2 SVGAGI. This CDR3 spans 14 amino acids. The ends lost 4 bases at V and 3 bases at J; junction bases unmatched: 6. The CDR3: CASSSHGGYYEQYF. The CDR3 DNA reads as TGTGCCAGCAGTTCCCACGGGGGGTACTACGAGCAGTACTTC.

This clone was observed a single time. The chain has TRBV7-6 and TRBJ1-2, with D possibly being TRBD1 (6 bases). CDR1 is SGHVS and CDR2 is FNYEAQ in the germline V gene. The CDR3 is made up of 17 amino acids. Deletions cut 1 base from V and 0 bases from J, with 15 bases between. In nucleotides, the CDR3 is TGTGCCAGCAGCTTAGAGGCCGGGGAGGGGGCTAACTATGGCTACACCTTC. Translated, it gives CASSLEAGEGANYGYTF.

The rearrangement joins TRBV11-2 to TRBJ1-2, with D possibly being TRBD1 (5 bases). The V and J ends lost 6 bases and 1 base respectively, with 12 bases between them. CDR1 is SGHAT and CDR2 is FQNNGV in the germline V gene. The CDR3 totals 14 residues. CDR3 amino acids: CASRLGGSNYGYTF. The CDR3 DNA reads as TGTGCCAGCAGATTGGGGGGGAGTAACTATGGCTACACCTTC.

The chain employs TRBV2 and TRBJ2-7; possible D gene TRBD2, 7 bases. V was cut by 1 base and J by 4 bases, with 17 bases left in between. CDR1 is SNHLY and CDR2 is FYNNEI in the germline V gene. This CDR3 is built from 16 residues. The CDR3 nucleotides read TGTGCCAGCAGTGAAGGGAGTGGGGGGGCATGGTACGAGCAGTACTTC. Amino acid sequence: CASSEGSGGAWYEQYF.

CDR3: CASSQDFGEQFF. The CDR3 region has the DNA TGCGCCAGCAGCCAAGATTTCGGAGAGCAGTTCTTC. The V call is TRBV4-1, the J call TRBJ2-1; D gene uncertain. V lost 0 bases and J lost 10, with 7 bases in between. The CDR3 is made up of 12 amino acids. Germline CDR1 MGHRA, CDR2 YSYEKL.

This clone was counted a few times. The gene calls are TRBV5-8 and TRBJ2-3, with TRBD1 identical over 11 bases. The CDR3 spans 14 residues. The germline gives CDR1 SGHTS, CDR2 YDEGEE. V was pared by 7 bases and J by 2 bases, with 3 bases of the junction left unmatched. The CDR3 DNA sequence: TGTGCCAGCGGGGACAGGGGGTTCACAGATACGCAGTATTTT. As protein: CASGDRGFTDTQYF.

The CDR3 bases are TGTGCCACCAGTGGAGGGGGGGAGACCCAGTACTTC. It yields the protein CATSGGGETQYF. The chain combines TRBV15 with TRBJ2-5, with D perhaps being TRBD1 or TRBD2 (6 bases each). The CDR3 extends over 12 amino acids. V shed 6 bases and J shed 5 bases, with 10 bases lying between them. The germline V gene has CDR1 LNHNV and CDR2 YYDKDF (reference sequence).

The chain couples TRBV11-2 to TRBJ1-5; 7 bases align to TRBD1. CDR1 SGHAT and CDR2 FQNNGV come from the germline V gene. This CDR3 contains 16 residues. V lost 5 bases and J lost 2; bases outside the gene matches: 9. The CDR3 nucleotides read TGTGCCAGCAGCCCAGGGGGTATCGGGGGCAATCAGCCCCAGCATTTT. It yields the protein CASSPGGIGGNQPQHF.

This clone has just one count. V usage is TRBV7-9 and J usage is TRBJ1-2; 7 bases fit TRBD1. V shed 4 bases, J shed 5 bases, and the junction held 22 bases outside the gene matches. The CDR3 has 19 residues. The germline gives CDR1 SEHNR, CDR2 FQNEAQ (reference sequence). The CDR3 region has the DNA TGTGCCAGCAGCTCGACTATACCGGGACATCCCAGGGGGTATTATGGCTACACCTTC. Translation gives CASSSTIPGHPRGYYGYTF. The full variable domain, with the rest looked up from reference TRBV7-9 and TRBJ1-2, is DTGVSQNPRHKITKRGQNVTFRCDPISEHNRLYWYRQTLGQGPEFLTYFQNEAQLEKSRLLSDRFSAERPKGSFSTLEIQRTEQGDSAMYLCASSSTIPGHPRGYYGYTFGSGTRLTVV.

V is TRBV4-1 and J is TRBJ1-6, with D perhaps matching TRBD1 (5 bases). CDR1 and CDR2 from the germline V gene are MGHRA and YSYEKL. Trimming left V 0 bases short and J 10 bases short, with 22 bases between. There are 18 residues in the CDR3. The CDR3 here is CASSQEAFMVGGSSPLHF. The DNA for the CDR3 is TGCGCCAGCAGCCAAGAGGCCTTTATGGTTGGGGGAAGCTCACCCCTCCACTTT.

This sequence joins TRBV18 and TRBJ1-1; D uncertain. The germline CDR1 and CDR2 sequences are KGHSH and LQKENI. Trimming took 6 bases from V and 5 from J, leaving 16 bases between them. The CDR3 runs 14 residues. The CDR3 region has the DNA TGTGCCAGCTCTCCCGGACCGACTAGGACTGAAGCTTTCTTT. The encoded protein is CASSPGPTRTEAFF.

V and J are TRBV7-2 and TRBJ2-4, with 7 bases aligning to TRBD1. The CDR3 runs to 13 residues. Germline V gene sequence: CDR1 SGHTA, CDR2 FQGNSA. With V trimmed by 5 bases and J by 5 bases, 3 bases remained unmatched. CDR3 residues: CASSPGQENIQYF. The CDR3 nucleotides are TGTGCCAGCAGCCCCGGACAGGAAAACATTCAGTACTTC.

The chain uses TRBV6-1 and TRBJ2-6; D is uncertain. This CDR3 is 15 amino acids long. The germline gives CDR1 MNHNS, CDR2 SASEGT. V lost 3 bases and J lost 0, with 6 bases in between. The CDR3 nucleotides read TGTGCCAGCAGTGACAGGAACTCTGGGGCCAACGTCCTGACTTTC. It is translated as CASSDRNSGANVLTF.

This clone was seen just once. The chain has TRBV7-9 and TRBJ2-7, with D perhaps matching TRBD2 (5 bases). The V gene lost 0 bases and the J gene lost 4 bases, with 7 bases spanning the gap. This CDR3 contains 13 residues. Per the germline V gene, CDR1 is SEHNR and CDR2 is FQNEAQ (reference sequence). Here the CDR3 reads CASSLAGEYEQYF. CDR3 in DNA: TGTGCCAGCAGCTTAGCGGGAGAGTACGAGCAGTACTTC.

The rearrangement joins TRBV28 to TRBJ1-1; D is ambiguous. CDR3 length: 14 residues. Germline V gene data show CDR1 as MDHEN and CDR2 as SYDVKM. V was trimmed by 3 bases and J by 5 bases, leaving 13 bases between them. CDR3 amino acids: CASSLGGRETEAFF. As DNA, the CDR3 is TGTGCCAGCAGTTTGGGTGGGCGGGAAACTGAAGCTTTCTTT.

V gene TRBV12-3 or TRBV12-4 combines with J gene TRBJ2-1; TRBD2 aligns across 11 bases. The ends lost 6 bases at V and 8 bases at J; junction bases unmatched: 3. The CDR3 spans 13 residues. CDR3 protein: CASRTSGNDEQFF. Written as DNA, the CDR3 is TGTGCCAGCAGGACTAGCGGGAACGATGAGCAGTTCTTC.

This chain uses TRBV4-2 with TRBJ1-4, with a possible D match to TRBD1 (6 bases). Germline V gene data show CDR1 as LGHNA and CDR2 as YNFKEQ. The CDR3 is 18 amino acids. V lost 0 bases and J 4 bases, leaving 18 bases between the germline ends. CDR3 DNA: TGTGCCAGCAGCCAAGATTCCCCAGGGAGGGGGGTTAATGAAAAACTGTTTTTT. Its protein product is CASSQDSPGRGVNEKLFF.

This clone has a handful of counts. V and J are TRBV7-9 and TRBJ2-5; TRBD2 is a possible D gene (6 bases). V lost 0 bases and J lost 5, with 13 bases in between. The CDR3 extends over 15 amino acids. In germline, CDR1 is SEHNR, CDR2 FQNEAQ (reference sequence). CDR3 sequence reads: CASSLAIGGRETQYF. CDR3 sequence (DNA): TGTGCCAGCAGCTTAGCGATCGGGGGTAGGGAGACCCAGTACTTC.

The rearrangement links TRBV3-1 (or the pseudogene TRBV3-2) to TRBJ2-2, with D uncertain. This CDR3 comprises 13 residues. The V gene's germline CDR1 is LGHDT and CDR2 YNNKEL (reference sequence). Trimming removed 1 base from V and 7 bases from J, with 7 bases in between. The DNA of the CDR3 is TGTGCCAGCAGCCAAGTAGAAGGCGGGGAGCTGTTTTTT. Translating it yields CASSQVEGGELFF.

V is TRBV4-1 and J is TRBJ2-7; possible D gene TRBD1, 6 bases. This CDR3 spans 15 amino acids. Trimming pared 4 bases from V and 0 bases from J, leaving 13 bases between. Germline CDR1 and CDR2: MGHRA and YSYEKL. The CDR3 DNA sequence: TGCGCCAGCAGCCCCCGGGACACGAGCTCCTACGAGCAGTACTTC. Its protein product is CASSPRDTSSYEQYF.

The rearrangement joins TRBV5-1 to TRBJ1-4; TRBD1 matches 7 bases. The ends lost 4 bases at V and 6 bases at J; junction bases unmatched: 9. This CDR3 is built from 15 residues. Germline V gene sequence: CDR1 SGHRS, CDR2 YFSETQ. CDR3: CASSTQGREDEKLFF. For the CDR3, the DNA is TGCGCCAGCAGCACACAGGGGAGGGAGGATGAAAAACTGTTTTTT.

The rearrangement links TRBV20-1 to TRBJ2-5; 11 bases map to TRBD1. CDR1 and CDR2 from the germline V gene are DFQATT and SNEGSKA (reference sequence). The CDR3 runs to 15 residues. The ends lost 3 bases at V and 0 bases at J; junction bases unmatched: 3. The CDR3 here is CSASGDRGYQETQYF. CDR3 DNA: TGCAGTGCTAGTGGGGACAGGGGGTACCAAGAGACCCAGTACTTC.

The chain carries TRBV5-1 and TRBJ1-4; D is unclear. The CDR3 length is 16 residues. V lost 4 bases and J lost 5, with 18 bases in between. Germline V gives CDR1 SGHRS, CDR2 YFSETQ. The CDR3 loop reads CASSPGVSGLNEKLFF. The CDR3 DNA reads TGCGCCAGCAGCCCCGGGGTATCGGGGTTAAATGAAAAACTGTTTTTT.

The chain combines TRBV13 with TRBJ2-2, with D tentatively TRBD1 (6 bases). Germline values: CDR1 PRHDT, CDR2 FYEKMQ (reference sequence). Trimming shortened V by 6 bases and J by 0 bases, and 23 bases separated the two germline ends. The CDR3 loop spans 19 amino acids. CDR3 sequence reads: CASRIYWGRGLANTGELFF. For the CDR3, the DNA is TGTGCCAGCAGAATCTACTGGGGCAGGGGCCTCGCGAACACCGGGGAGCTGTTTTTT.

The chain joins TRBV2 to TRBJ2-5; D may be TRBD1 (6 bases). This CDR3 region has 13 residues. Germline V gives CDR1 SNHLY, CDR2 FYNNEI. V gave up 6 bases and J gave up 5 bases, with 13 bases separating them. CDR3 DNA sequence: TGTGCCAGCAGCCAGGGGTCAGAGGAGACCCAGTACTTC. It encodes CASSQGSEETQYF.

The chain carries TRBV11-1 and TRBJ2-3, with 9 bases that match TRBD1. Trimming removed 5 bases from V and 1 base from J; junction bases left unmatched: 4. CDR1 SGHAT and CDR2 FQDESV come from the germline V gene (reference sequence). This CDR3 has 15 residues. In DNA, the CDR3 is TGTGCCAGCAGCCTACAGGGGGCCGGCACAGATACGCAGTATTTT. The encoded protein is CASSLQGAGTDTQYF.

The chain uses TRBV11-3 and TRBJ1-3, with D unresolved. CDR3 length: 13 amino acids. V lost 1 base, J lost 4 bases, and 5 bases lay in between. Germline V gene sequence: CDR1 SGHNT, CDR2 YENEEA. This CDR3 reads CASSLADGNTIYF. As DNA, the CDR3 is TGTGCCAGCAGCTTAGCCGACGGAAACACCATATATTTT.